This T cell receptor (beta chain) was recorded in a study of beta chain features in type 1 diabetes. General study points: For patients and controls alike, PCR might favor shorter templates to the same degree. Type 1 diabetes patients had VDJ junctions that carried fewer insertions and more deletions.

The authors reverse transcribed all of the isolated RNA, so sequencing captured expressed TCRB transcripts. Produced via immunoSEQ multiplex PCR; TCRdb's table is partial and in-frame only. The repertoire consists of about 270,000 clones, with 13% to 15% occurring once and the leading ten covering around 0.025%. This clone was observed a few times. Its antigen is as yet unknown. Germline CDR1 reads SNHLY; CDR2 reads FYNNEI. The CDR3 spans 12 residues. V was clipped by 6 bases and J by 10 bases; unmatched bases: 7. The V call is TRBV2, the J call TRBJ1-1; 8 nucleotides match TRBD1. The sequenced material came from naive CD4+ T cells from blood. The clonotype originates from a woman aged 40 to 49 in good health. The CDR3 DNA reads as TGTGCCAGCAGCCCTGGGACAGGAGGAGCTTTCTTT. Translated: CASSPGTGGAFF.